This record concerns one T cell receptor (beta chain) sequence. Per the original methods: Reference gene primers were amplified, and this amplification served to estimate nucleated cell counts. TCRdb keeps only in-frame clones here, not all; method: immunoSEQ multiplex PCR. The V and J calls and clone size come from that table; D and trimming were worked out from the DNA. The sample carries under 250,000 clones, approximately 90% recorded once. The data were taken from a study of blood T cell repertoires in COVID-19. Study-wide background: Acute-phase and convalescent COVID-19 samples originated in the United States, Italy and Spain. The analysed material was cDNA or gDNA that came from T cells, B-cell-depleted T cells, or PBMCs.

Germline values: CDR1 SGHVS, CDR2 FQNEAQ. The CDR3 extends over 15 amino acids. V lost 5 bases and J lost 5, with 16 bases in between. Enrolment of Seattle patients took place during active infection, and they were followed longitudinally. The chain is built from TRBV7-8 and TRBJ1-5; D perhaps matches TRBD1 (6 bases). The sequenced material came from peripheral blood. The sequence was collected from a man aged 50 to 60 with COVID-19, enrolled during active disease. The CDR3: CASSVTGTWHQPQHF. The CDR3 nucleotides are TGTGCCAGCAGCGTTACCGGGACATGGCATCAGCCCCAGCATTTT.